The 27 T cell receptor beta chains given below trace back to one sample, sequenced in a study of T cells in Graves' hyperthyroidism and ophthalmopathy. TCR beta CDR3 regions were amplified from RNA transcripts. HTBI primers were the set used in a first-round RT-PCR of the TCR CDR3. TCRdb analysed the multiplex PCR reads with MiXCR anew, one entry per CDR3 protein. This table has around 600,000 distinct CDR3 sequences, more than 14% appearing once. Input material: blood. The source is a woman aged 45-60 years with Graves' ophthalmopathy.

This clonotype appeared many times. CDR3 residues: CASSPAARGLRNTEAFF. CDR3 in DNA: TGTGCCAGCAGCCCAGCGGCCAGGGGGCTTAGGAACACTGAAGCTTTCTTT. This rearrangement joins TRBV28 to TRBJ1-1; 8 nucleotides align to TRBD1. This CDR3 has 17 residues. Germline V gives CDR1 MDHEN, CDR2 SYDVKM. With 6 bases clipped from V and 1 base from J, the junction kept 13 bases outside the gene matches.

This clonotype was picked up many times. The V call is TRBV11-2, the J call TRBJ2-1; maybe TRBD1 (6 bases). V lost 2 bases, J lost 10 bases, and 12 bases lay in between. Germline V lookup: CDR1 SGHAT, CDR2 FQNNGV. The CDR3 is made up of 13 amino acids. The chain's CDR3 is CASSLLQGSEQFF. The CDR3 DNA sequence: TGTGCCAGCAGCTTACTACAGGGATCCGAGCAGTTCTTC.

Comments on this clonotype: This may come from a read error, since a much larger clone is one base off. This likely comes from a read error, as the CDR3 has no conserved phenylalanine or tryptophan at its end. The chain has TRBV29-1 and TRBJ2-5, with D tentatively TRBD2 (5 bases). This CDR3 region has 14 residues. Between the trimmed V and J ends, which lost 1 base and 1 base, there was a span of 10 bases. Germline assignment: CDR1 SQVTM and CDR2 ANQGSEA. The CDR3 is CSVEAVRGQETQYS. For the CDR3, the DNA is TGCAGCGTTGAAGCTGTACGGGGCCAAGAGACCCAGTACTCC.

The V call is TRBV12-3 or TRBV12-4, the J call TRBJ2-1; the match to TRBD1 covers 9 bases. The CDR3 contains 19 residues. V lost 6 bases to trimming and J lost 0 bases; unmatched junction nucleotides: 15. This CDR3 is CASRFRTGARRSSYNEQFF. CDR3 nucleotide sequence: TGTGCCAGCAGATTCAGGACAGGGGCCAGGAGAAGCTCCTACAATGAGCAGTTCTTC.

The chain joins TRBV7-9 to TRBJ1-2, with 10 bases that match TRBD1. With 5 bases clipped from V and 6 bases from J, the junction kept 12 bases outside the gene matches. There are 16 residues in the CDR3. CDR1 is SEHNR, CDR2 FQNEAQ, per germline (reference sequence). This CDR3 reads CASSPLDRGRADGYTF. In nucleotides, the CDR3 is TGTGCCAGCAGCCCTCTAGACAGGGGGCGCGCGGATGGCTACACCTTC.

The table lists this clonotype with many counts. This sequence joins TRBV7-3 and TRBJ2-7; D may match TRBD1 or TRBD2 (5 bases each). Germline lookup yields CDR1 SGHTA and CDR2 FQGTGA. V was trimmed by 5 bases and J by 5 bases, leaving 19 bases between them. The CDR3 totals 15 residues. The CDR3 nucleotides are TGTGCCAGCAGCACAACGGGGACGGGAAACCACGAGCAGTACTTC. Its translation: CASSTTGTGNHEQYF.

This clonotype was counted only a few times. DNA of the CDR3: TGTGCCAGCAGCGCGGACTCACTAGCCAATGAGCAGTTCTTC. It encodes CASSADSLANEQFF. The rearrangement links TRBV9 to TRBJ2-1, with D perhaps matching TRBD2 (6 bases). CDR3 length: 14 amino acids. The V end was cut by 3 bases, the J end by 6 bases, with 13 bases between. The germline gives CDR1 SGDLS, CDR2 YYNGEE. Supplemented by reference TRBV9 and TRBJ2-1, the full variable domain reads DSGVTQTPKHLITATGQRVTLRCSPRSGDLSVYWYQQSLDQGLQFLIQYYNGEERAKGNILERFSAQQFPDLHSELNLSSLELGDSALYFCASSADSLANEQFFGPGTRLTVL.

Ten or more counts support this clonotype. The chain is built from TRBV5-1 and TRBJ2-4, with TRBD1 matching 9 bases. Per germline, CDR1 SGHRS and CDR2 YFSETQ. Germline trimming cut 3 bases from V and 3 bases from J; bases unmatched to any gene: 4. This CDR3 region has 15 residues. The CDR3 DNA sequence: TGCGCCAGCAGCTCTGGGACAGGGTTCAAAAACATTCAGTACTTC. Its protein product is CASSSGTGFKNIQYF.

In its sample, this clonotype was seen many times. V and J are TRBV28 and TRBJ2-7; D is possibly TRBD1 or TRBD2 (5 bases each). This CDR3 is 14 amino acids long. Trimming took 1 base from V and 0 from J, leaving 7 bases between them. The germline CDR1 and CDR2 sequences are MDHEN and SYDVKM. CDR3 loop: CASSLLGTSYEQYF. CDR3 coding DNA: TGTGCCAGCAGTTTATTGGGGACCTCCTACGAGCAGTACTTC.

There are many counts of this clonotype. The chain links TRBV28 to TRBJ2-1; D is ambiguous. CDR1 MDHEN and CDR2 SYDVKM come from the germline V gene. V shed 4 bases and J shed 6 bases, with 16 bases lying between them. This CDR3 region has 15 residues. CDR3 sequence: CASSSKFDPPNEQFF. CDR3 sequence (DNA): TGTGCCAGCAGTTCGAAGTTTGACCCGCCCAATGAGCAGTTCTTC.

About this clonotype: A read error is possible here, since a much larger clone lies one base away. The rearrangement links TRBV5-1 to TRBJ1-2, with D uncertain. This CDR3 comprises 12 residues. The germline gives CDR1 SGHRS, CDR2 YFSETQ. Here the CDR3 DNA reads TGCGCCAGCAGCTCCGCCAACTATGTCTACACCTTC. The encoded protein is CASSSANYVYTF.

This clonotype was picked up many times. V usage is TRBV7-3 and J usage is TRBJ2-1; D gene ambiguous. Germline-derived CDR1 and CDR2 are SGHTA and FQGTGA. CDR3 length equals 14 residues. Trimming stripped 2 bases from V and 6 bases from J, with 11 bases between. CDR3: CASSLGDPLNEQFF. The CDR3 bases are TGTGCCAGCAGCTTAGGTGATCCGCTCAATGAGCAGTTCTTC.

The sample holds many counts of this clonotype. The gene calls are TRBV29-1 and TRBJ2-1, with 14 bases aligning to TRBD2. Germline CDR1 SQVTM, CDR2 ANQGSEA. The CDR3 is 14 amino acids. The junction had 9 bases not matched to a gene; V was cut back by 8 bases and J by 9 bases. The CDR3 is CSPSPGLAGGEQFF. The CDR3 nucleotides are TGCAGCCCATCTCCAGGACTAGCGGGAGGTGAGCAGTTCTTC.

V gene TRBV5-1 combines with J gene TRBJ2-1, with 10 bases lining up with TRBD2. CDR3 length equals 14 residues. Germline V gene sequence: CDR1 SGHRS, CDR2 YFSETQ. Trimming took 4 bases from V and 9 from J; bases not matched to a gene: 7. Written as DNA, the CDR3 is TGCGCCAGCAGCCGGAGCGGGAGGGCCTCTGAGCAGTTCTTC. Translated: CASSRSGRASEQFF.

The J gene is TRBJ1-3, the V gene TRBV24-1, with 10 positions matching TRBD1. The CDR3 contains 14 residues. Losses at the gene ends were 9 bases for V and 4 bases for J; bases not matched to a gene: 5. Germline CDR1 is KGHDR and CDR2 is SFDVKD. The CDR3 DNA follows: TGTGCCACCCGACAGGGGGCGAGAGGAAACACCATATATTTT. Encoded protein: CATRQGARGNTIYF.

The gene calls are TRBV5-4 and TRBJ2-3; maybe TRBD2 (5 bases). Trimming removed 0 bases from V and 2 bases from J, with 19 bases in between. This CDR3 has 18 amino acids. Germline CDR1 SGHNT, CDR2 YYREEE (reference sequence). CDR3 loop: CASSLVGGGSAFTDTQYF. The CDR3 bases are TGTGCCAGCAGCTTGGTCGGAGGCGGTTCGGCCTTCACAGATACGCAGTATTTT.

A few counts support this clonotype. The chain is built from TRBV6-2 or TRBV6-3 and TRBJ2-3; D is unresolved. CDR1 is MNHEY, CDR2 SVGEGT, per germline. The CDR3 sequence is 13 residues long. Trimming removed 2 bases from V and 8 bases from J, with 11 bases in between. The CDR3 sequence: CASSYIWWGTQYF. The CDR3 region has the DNA TGTGCCAGCAGTTACATCTGGTGGGGTACGCAGTATTTT.

V usage is TRBV7-9 and J usage is TRBJ1-2; 9 bases fit TRBD1. V lost 5 bases, J lost 3 bases, and 7 bases stayed unmatched. The germline V gene encodes CDR1 SEHNR and CDR2 FQNEAQ (reference sequence). The CDR3 covers 15 residues. DNA of the CDR3: TGTGCCAGCAGCCTCGGACAGGGGATGGACTATGGCTACACCTTC. Its translation: CASSLGQGMDYGYTF.

This clonotype was recorded only once. V is TRBV20-1 and J is TRBJ2-1; 9 bases match TRBD2. With V trimmed by 1 base and J by 4 bases, 8 bases remained unmatched. The CDR3 sequence is 16 residues long. The germline V gene encodes CDR1 DFQATT and CDR2 SNEGSKA (reference sequence). The CDR3 spells CSARVLAGTSYNEQFF. The CDR3, as DNA: TGCAGTGCTAGAGTGCTAGCGGGGACCTCTTACAATGAGCAGTTCTTC.

Many counts were recorded for this clonotype. This chain uses TRBV6-1 with TRBJ2-2; 9 nucleotides align to TRBD2. V trimming: 5 bases; J trimming: 2 bases; junction bases outside the gene matches: 9. Germline CDR1 reads MNHNS; CDR2 reads SASEGT. This CDR3 region has 17 residues. The CDR3 DNA reads TGTGCCAGCAGTTGCTGGTTGCGGGAGGGTAACACCGGGGAGCTGTTTTTT. It encodes CASSCWLREGNTGELFF.

The CDR3 here is CASSLILGAGGYTF. CDR3 nucleotides: TGTGCCAGCAGCTTAATTCTGGGCGCGGGGGGCTACACCTTC. The rearrangement links TRBV7-2 to TRBJ1-2; D remains ambiguous. CDR1 is SGHTA and CDR2 is FQGNSA in the germline V gene. The CDR3 is 14 residues long. Deletions cut 2 bases from V and 8 bases from J, with 15 bases between.

This clonotype was detected a few times. V usage is TRBV20-1 and J usage is TRBJ1-1; TRBD1 is a possible D gene (6 bases). V lost 3 bases and J 10 bases, leaving 18 bases between the germline ends. CDR3 length: 13 amino acids. Germline V gene data show CDR1 as DFQATT and CDR2 as SNEGSKA (reference sequence). The CDR3 region has the DNA TGCAGTGCTAGGAGTACAGGGAGTTTAGGAGCTTTCTTT. It codes for CSARSTGSLGAFF.

This clonotype has ten or more counts. V usage is TRBV3-1 and J usage is TRBJ2-5; perhaps TRBD1 as D (6 bases). The V and J ends lost 1 base and 4 bases respectively, with 16 bases between them. This CDR3 contains 16 residues. Germline CDR1 is LGHDT and CDR2 is YNNKEL (reference sequence). This CDR3 reads CASSQGTSGVGETQYF. CDR3 DNA: TGTGCCAGCAGCCAAGGGACGTCAGGGGTAGGAGAGACCCAGTACTTC.

This clonotype was seen a few times. The chain carries TRBV27 and TRBJ2-1, with 8 bases matching TRBD1. Germline V lookup: CDR1 MNHEY, CDR2 SMNVEV (reference sequence). This CDR3 is built from 14 residues. V shed 2 bases and J 9 bases; nucleotides not matched to a gene: 6. CDR3 residues: CASSLRQGRSEQFF. The CDR3 bases are TGTGCCAGCAGTTTAAGACAGGGGAGGAGTGAGCAGTTCTTC.

The chain carries TRBV20-1 and TRBJ2-1; TRBD2 agrees at 9 bases. There are 15 residues in the CDR3. Germline CDR1 reads DFQATT; CDR2 reads SNEGSKA (reference sequence). After removal of 3 bases from V and 7 bases from J, the junction contained 10 bases not matched to a gene. CDR3 residues: CSARALAGRQNEQFF. The CDR3 DNA reads as TGCAGTGCTAGGGCCCTAGCGGGAAGGCAGAATGAGCAGTTCTTC.

This clonotype was seen more than once but under ten times. The chain's CDR3 is CASSNHWGASTDTQYF. The CDR3 DNA sequence: TGTGCCAGCAGCAACCATTGGGGAGCCTCCACAGATACGCAGTATTTT. This chain joins TRBV9 and TRBJ2-3; D may be TRBD2 (5 bases). There are 16 residues in the CDR3. Germline assignment: CDR1 SGDLS and CDR2 YYNGEE. Trimming left V 4 bases short and J 2 bases short, with 17 bases between.

This chain connects TRBV19 to TRBJ2-7; 7 bases agree with TRBD2. With 6 bases clipped from V and 0 bases from J, the junction kept 5 bases outside the gene matches. The CDR3 is 14 residues long. CDR1 and CDR2 from the germline V gene are LNHDA and SQIVND (reference sequence). The CDR3, as DNA: TGTGCCAGTAGGACCGGGACTAACTCCTACGAGCAGTACTTC. Protein sequence: CASRTGTNSYEQYF.